The 16 T cell receptor beta chains reported below all come from one sample, sequenced in a study of glioma-infiltrating T cells. The iRepertoire nested amplicon-rescue multiplex PCR amplified TCR alpha and beta CDR3s from RNA. TCRdb re-called the multiplex PCR reads with MiXCR, one entry per CDR3 protein. Among 95,000 to 150,000 distinct CDR3 sequences listed, roughly 25% were seen once. The specimen was glioma tissue, nonneoplastic brain tissue, or PBMCs (not recorded which). The receptor source for this set is a human donor with low-grade glioma or glioblastoma, undergoing nonglioma brain surgery, or in good health (not recorded which).

At least ten counts were recorded for this clonotype. The chain links TRBV28 to TRBJ1-2; no clear D. The CDR3 covers 14 residues. V lost 2 bases and J 4 bases, leaving 11 bases between the germline ends. Germline V lookup: CDR1 MDHEN, CDR2 SYDVKM. The CDR3 loop is CASSLTGAGYGYTF. The CDR3 DNA reads TGTGCCAGCAGTTTAACGGGCGCGGGCTATGGCTACACCTTC.

This clonotype has at least ten counts. The V call is TRBV7-2, the J call TRBJ2-1; no clear D gene. The CDR3 extends over 11 amino acids. Germline loops: CDR1 SGHTA, CDR2 FQGNSA. V lost 5 bases and J 9 bases, leaving 8 bases between the germline ends. This CDR3 reads CASSLVSEQFF. In DNA, the CDR3 is TGTGCCAGCAGCCTTGTAAGTGAGCAGTTCTTC.

A remark on this clonotype: A single base separates this from a much larger clone, so it may be a read error. The gene calls are TRBV14 and TRBJ1-1; unclear D gene. Germline V gene data show CDR1 as SGHDN and CDR2 as FVKESK. This CDR3 is 15 amino acids long. CDR3 residues: CASRQERVWDTEAFF. DNA for the CDR3: TGTGCCAGCAGACAAGAGCGGGTTTGGGACACTGAAGCTTTCTTT.

A note on this clonotype: With a much larger clone just one base away, this may be a read error. V is TRBV3-1 and J is TRBJ1-1, with D uncertain. Per the germline V gene, CDR1 is LGHDT and CDR2 is YNNKEL (reference sequence). This CDR3 spans 15 amino acids. V was shortened by 0 bases and J by 5 bases, with 13 bases between the two germline ends. The CDR3, as DNA: TGTGCCAGCAGCCAAGATGACTTCCAAGGGACTGAAGCTTTCTTT. This translates into CASSQDDFQGTEAFF. The full variable domain, in which reference TRBV3-1 and TRBJ1-1 provide the parts outside the CDR3, is DTAVSQTPKYLVTQMGNDKSIKCEQNLGHDTMYWYKQDSKKFLKIMFSYNNKELIINETVPNRFSPKSPDKAHLNLHINSLELGDSAVYFCASSQDDFQGTEAFFGQGTRLTVV.

With respect to this clonotype: This sequence may be a read error, since a much larger clone differs from it by one base. The CDR3 DNA sequence: TGTGCCTGCAGACCCACGAGGATGAACACTGAAGCTTTCTTT. Protein sequence: CACRPTRMNTEAFF. The chain has TRBV12-3 or TRBV12-4 and TRBJ1-1; no firm D call. The CDR3 extends over 14 amino acids.

To note about this clonotype: This may come from a read error, since a much larger clone is one base off. This chain connects TRBV28 to TRBJ2-1, with 8 bases matching TRBD2. The CDR3 has 14 amino acids. Looked up from germline, CDR1 is MDHEN and CDR2 is SYDVKM. The CDR3 sequence: CASSPGLARNEQSF. DNA of the CDR3: TGTGCCAGCAGTCCCGGACTAGCTCGGAATGAGCAGTCCTTC.

As concerns this clonotype: At one end the junction does not follow the germline gene, possibly because of a read error. The gene calls are TRBV28 and TRBJ2-7; possible D gene TRBD2, 6 bases. Looked up from germline, CDR1 is MDHEN and CDR2 is SYDVKM. This CDR3 contains 19 residues. The CDR3 loop reads CASSGPVTRGMASPYGQYF. The CDR3 nucleotides read TGTGCCAGCAGCGGGCCGGTGACTAGAGGGATGGCGAGCCCCTACGGGCAGTACTTC.

This clonotype showed up many times. The J gene is TRBJ2-3, the V gene TRBV6-1; TRBD1 might be the D (6 bases). Trimming pared 7 bases from V and 0 bases from J, leaving 17 bases between. CDR1 is MNHNS and CDR2 is SASEGT in the germline V gene. There are 16 residues in the CDR3. The CDR3 loop reads CASTQQGSTSTDTQYF. In nucleotides, the CDR3 is TGTGCCAGCACTCAACAGGGAAGCACTAGCACAGATACGCAGTATTTT.

This clonotype has at least ten counts. The rearrangement joins TRBV7-2 to TRBJ1-2; TRBD1 matches at 8 bases. Germline assignment: CDR1 SGHTA and CDR2 FQGNSA. The V segment lost 5 bases and the J segment 2 bases; nucleotides outside the gene matches: 4. This CDR3 contains 14 residues. The CDR3 DNA reads as TGTGCCAGCAGCATAGGGACAGGAAACTATGGCTACACCTTC. It yields the protein CASSIGTGNYGYTF.

At least ten counts were recorded for this clonotype. The chain employs TRBV7-2 and TRBJ2-3, with 11 positions matching TRBD2. CDR1 is SGHTA, CDR2 FQGNSA, per germline. The CDR3 is made up of 15 amino acids. Germline trimming cut 5 bases from V and 1 base from J; bases unmatched to any gene: 2. CDR3 loop: CASSTGLAGTDTQYF. In DNA form, the CDR3 reads TGTGCCAGCAGCACGGGACTAGCGGGCACAGATACGCAGTATTTT.

This chain connects TRBV7-3 to TRBJ2-3; maybe TRBD2 (5 bases). V was shortened by 1 base and J by 10 bases, with 9 bases between the two germline ends. This CDR3 contains 12 residues. Looked up from germline, CDR1 is SGHTA and CDR2 is FQGTGA. Here the CDR3 DNA reads TGTGCCAGCAGCTTAAACCGGGATGCGCAGTATTTT. Translated, it gives CASSLNRDAQYF.

This clonotype was counted many times. The chain links TRBV10-3 to TRBJ2-5; D call uncertain. Germline values: CDR1 ENHRY, CDR2 SYGVKD. The CDR3 is 15 amino acids. Trimming took 0 bases from V and 2 from J, leaving 10 bases between them. In nucleotides, the CDR3 is TGTGCCATCAGTGAGTCCCAGATTTCACAAGAGACCCAGTACTTC. As protein: CAISESQISQETQYF.

This clonotype was detected ten times or more. The gene calls are TRBV20-1 and TRBJ2-7, with D perhaps assigned TRBD1 or TRBD2 (5 bases each). Trimming stripped 5 bases from V and 0 bases from J, with 8 bases between. Germline values: CDR1 DFQATT, CDR2 SNEGSKA (reference sequence). The length of the CDR3 is 12 residues. CDR3 sequence: CSAPGTSYEQYF. Here the CDR3 DNA reads TGCAGTGCTCCAGGGACCTCCTACGAGCAGTACTTC.

This clonotype was seen only a few times. The chain carries TRBV5-1 and TRBJ2-7; D remains ambiguous. The CDR3 runs 11 residues. Trimming removed 5 bases from V and 7 bases from J, with 10 bases in between. The germline V gene encodes CDR1 SGHRS and CDR2 YFSETQ. CDR3 amino acids: CASRGSVEQYF. Here the CDR3 DNA reads TGCGCCAGCAGGGGGTCGGTGGAGCAGTACTTC.

The V call is TRBV19, the J call TRBJ1-1; no reliable D call. The ends were cut back, 2 bases at V and 3 bases at J, with 7 bases in the middle. This CDR3 region has 13 residues. Germline CDR1 and CDR2: LNHDA and SQIVND (reference sequence). Here the CDR3 reads CASSISPDTEAFF. The DNA of the CDR3 is TGTGCCAGTAGTATATCGCCCGACACTGAAGCTTTCTTT.

This clonotype has ten or more counts. This chain connects TRBV10-3 to TRBJ1-1; tentatively, D is TRBD1 (5 bases). Trimming pared 4 bases from V and 3 bases from J, leaving 12 bases between. The CDR3 spans 14 residues. Germline V gives CDR1 ENHRY, CDR2 SYGVKD. DNA of the CDR3: TGTGCCATCAGTGGTGAGGGGCAGTACACTGAAGCTTTCTTT. It specifies CAISGEGQYTEAFF.